One sample yielded the 7 T cell receptor beta chains listed below, sequenced in a study of CD8 T cells in ankylosing spondylitis. General study findings and limits: There was a TCR beta motif, made of fewer than 10 highly homologous variants, that appeared characteristic of ankylosing spondylitis blood.

Their antigens are not known. TCRdb re-called the 5' RACE reads through MiXCR, storing one row per CDR3 protein. This sample has about 440,000 distinct CDR3 sequences, with 17% found just once. Sequences were obtained from blood, either unsorted or a sorted T cell fraction (not recorded which). The receptor source for this set is a male donor with ankylosing spondylitis.

In its sample, this clonotype was seen many times. This chain connects TRBV5-1 to TRBJ2-1; the D gene is possibly TRBD2 (5 bases). V shed 0 bases and J shed 7 bases, with 11 bases lying between them. From germline, CDR1 is SGHRS and CDR2 YFSETQ. CDR3 size: 14 residues. The CDR3 is CASSLGASLNEQFF. The CDR3 nucleotides read TGCGCCAGCAGCTTGGGAGCTAGCTTGAATGAGCAGTTCTTC.

This clonotype turned up a few times. This chain uses TRBV12-3 or TRBV12-4 with TRBJ2-1, with 7 bases matching TRBD2. There are 16 residues in the CDR3. The V and J ends lost 4 bases and 0 bases, in that order; junction bases with no gene match: 6. Written as DNA, the CDR3 is TGTGCCAGCAGTTCCCCCGGCGGGGGCTCCTACAATGAGCAGTTCTTC. This gives the protein CASSSPGGGSYNEQFF.

This clonotype came up a few times. V and J are TRBV6-5 and TRBJ1-6; 9 positions match TRBD1. The CDR3 has 15 residues. V lost 2 bases and J lost 8; bases outside the gene matches: 4. The germline V gene has CDR1 MNHEY and CDR2 SVGAGI. DNA for the CDR3: TGTGCCAGCAGTTACGGGGGACAGGGTCATTCACCCCTCCACTTT. The encoded protein is CASSYGGQGHSPLHF.

This clonotype has a handful of counts. The chain is built from TRBV12-3 or TRBV12-4 and TRBJ1-5, with D hard to call. V lost 1 base, J lost 0 bases, and 19 bases lay in between. This CDR3 is 19 amino acids long. CDR3 region: CASSLGESGSVFSNQPQHF. Here the CDR3 DNA reads TGTGCCAGCAGTTTAGGCGAGTCTGGTTCAGTCTTTAGCAATCAGCCCCAGCATTTT.

This chain links TRBV6-2 or TRBV6-3 with TRBJ1-2, with no clear D. Deletions cut 5 bases from V and 3 bases from J, with 13 bases between. This CDR3 spans 14 amino acids. CDR1 and CDR2 (germline): MNHEY, SVGEGT. CDR3 protein: CASSPRVPHYGYTF. CDR3 nucleotides: TGTGCCAGCAGTCCCCGGGTCCCCCACTATGGCTACACCTTC.

Only one count was recorded for this clonotype. The rearrangement uses TRBV7-9 and TRBJ1-2, with TRBD1 matching over 7 bases. The CDR3 is 15 amino acids. The germline V gene encodes CDR1 SEHNR and CDR2 FQNEAQ (reference sequence). Trimming removed 5 bases from V and 4 bases from J; junction bases left unmatched: 10. This CDR3 reads CASSAGGASIYGYTF. CDR3 bases: TGTGCCAGCAGCGCAGGGGGGGCCAGTATCTATGGCTACACCTTC. Supplemented by reference TRBV7-9 and TRBJ1-2, the full variable domain reads DTGVSQNPRHKITKRGQNVTFRCDPISEHNRLYWYRQTLGQGPEFLTYFQNEAQLEKSRLLSDRFSAERPKGSFSTLEIQRTEQGDSAMYLCASSAGGASIYGYTFGSGTRLTVV.

There are a few counts of this clonotype. The chain is built from TRBV28 and TRBJ1-5; 10 positions match TRBD1. Germline-derived CDR1 and CDR2 are MDHEN and SYDVKM. This CDR3 comprises 16 residues. V trimming: 10 bases; J trimming: 4 bases; junction bases outside the gene matches: 13. CDR3 in amino acids: CATHPYGTGDNQPQHF. DNA for the CDR3: TGTGCCACCCACCCCTACGGGACAGGGGATAATCAGCCCCAGCATTTT.